The clone carrying this TCR beta chain has only one observation. Antigen specificity is unknown. The data belong to a study of cytomegalovirus exposure and HLA in healthy donors. The study's findings and limits: Immune exposure information available was restricted to CMV serostatus. In a later analysis, donors in an Asian-associated ancestry cluster reportedly had fewer N-insertions in productive TCRs than the cohort mean. CMV antigen specificity was confirmed in vitro for three CMV-associated chains. When analyzed later, the rates of TCR association showed variation by HLA locus, with DRB1 the most and HLA-C the fewest.

The CDR3 is 16 amino acids. In the PCR, 60 Vbeta and 13 Jbeta primers were used. Using immunoSEQ multiplex PCR, the repertoire was profiled, and TCRdb retains in-frame clones only, with some absent. The sample includes 90,000 to 100,000 clones, roughly four fifths of them seen just once. The rearrangement links TRBV21-1 to TRBJ1-3. TRBV21-1 corresponds to a pseudogene. The specimen was PBMCs. The sequence came from a female donor in good health and CMV-seronegative. CDR3 amino acids: CASSKARVKERNTIYF. The CDR3 DNA reads as TGTGCCAGCAGCAAAGCGAGGGTTAAGGAGCGAAACACCATATATTTT.